This T cell receptor (beta chain) emerged from a study of circulating and synovial CD4+ cells in juvenile arthritis. Here immunoSEQ multiplex PCR was the method, and the copy in TCRdb shows in-frame clones only, minus some. Of 39,000 or so clones in the sample, 85% to 95% are singletons; the top ten hold around 0.67%. The sequenced material came from CD4+ T cells from blood. The TCR sequence derives from a human donor with juvenile idiopathic arthritis.

The CDR3 coding sequence is TGCGCCAGCAGACCGGGACTAGCGGGAAACACCGGGGAGCTGTTTTTT. Translation gives CASRPGLAGNTGELFF. The rearrangement uses TRBV5-1 and TRBJ2-2; 13 bases line up with TRBD2. The length of the CDR3 is 16 residues. With V trimmed by 5 bases and J by 2 bases, 3 bases remained unmatched. CDR1 SGHRS and CDR2 YFSETQ come from the germline V gene.